A selection of T cell receptor beta chains follows, all from one sample in a study of T cell responses to AZD1222 COVID-19 vaccine. Assay used: immunoSEQ multiplex PCR; TCRdb lists only in-frame clones, some missing. Of approximately 120,000 clones in the sample, less than 90% are singletons; the top ten hold roughly 4.4%. The sequencing used peripheral blood, collected on day 0 of AZD1222 vaccination. All receptors come from an adult in good health. Each CDR3 is given with its conserved first and last residue. Each record gives: D gene, J gene, V gene, CDR3 protein, CDR3 DNA. D genes are given only for firm matches.

d_gene: -; j_gene: TRBJ2-4; v_gene: TRBV2; CDR3aa: CASSELAGWTGNIQYF; CDR3nt: TGTGCCAGCAGTGAATTGGCGGGCTGGACGGGGAACATTCAGTACTTC
d_gene: -; j_gene: TRBJ1-2; v_gene: TRBV10-3; CDR3aa: CAISESTANYGYTF; CDR3nt: TGTGCCATCAGTGAGTCGACCGCTAACTATGGCTACACCTTC
d_gene: -; j_gene: TRBJ1-6; v_gene: TRBV19; CDR3aa: CASREIPYNSPLHF; CDR3nt: TGTGCCAGTAGGGAGATTCCCTATAATTCACCCCTCCACTTT
d_gene: TRBD2; j_gene: TRBJ2-5; v_gene: TRBV5-1; CDR3aa: CASSSGTSRETQYF; CDR3nt: TGCGCCAGCAGCTCCGGGACTAGCCGTGAGACCCAGTACTTC
d_gene: -; j_gene: TRBJ1-2; v_gene: TRBV7-9; CDR3aa: CASSPVGGGGYTF; CDR3nt: TGTGCCAGCAGCCCGGTAGGCGGCGGGGGCTACACCTTC
d_gene: TRBD2; j_gene: TRBJ2-1; v_gene: TRBV9; CDR3aa: CASSVVAGKAEQFF; CDR3nt: TGTGCCAGCAGCGTAGTAGCGGGCAAGGCGGAGCAGTTCTTC
d_gene: -; j_gene: TRBJ2-1; v_gene: TRBV19; CDR3aa: CASSMGVSSYNEQFF; CDR3nt: TGTGCCAGTAGTATGGGGGTCTCATCCTACAATGAGCAGTTCTTC
d_gene: -; j_gene: TRBJ1-2; v_gene: TRBV5-1; CDR3aa: CASSLSGGEGYTF; CDR3nt: TGCGCCAGCAGCTTGTCGGGGGGCGAGGGCTACACCTTC
d_gene: -; j_gene: TRBJ1-2; v_gene: TRBV10-3; CDR3aa: CAILDAQGPYGYTF; CDR3nt: TGTGCCATATTAGACGCACAGGGCCCCTATGGCTACACCTTC
d_gene: -; j_gene: TRBJ1-6; v_gene: TRBV25-1; CDR3aa: CASSDVQGSNSPLHF; CDR3nt: TGTGCCAGCAGTGACGTACAGGGTTCAAATTCACCCCTCCACTTT
d_gene: -; j_gene: TRBJ2-3; v_gene: TRBV6-5; CDR3aa: CASSTTGTTDTQYF; CDR3nt: TGTGCCAGCAGTACCACAGGAACCACAGATACGCAGTATTTT
d_gene: TRBD1; j_gene: TRBJ2-2; v_gene: TRBV5-4; CDR3aa: CASSLAGQGANTGELFF; CDR3nt: TGTGCCAGCAGCTTGGCCGGACAGGGGGCGAATACCGGGGAGCTGTTTTTT